One and the same sample provided the 31 T cell receptor beta chains below, sequenced in a study of CD8 T cells in Susac syndrome. Random hexamers were used to reverse transcribe an amount of roughly 0.45 to 1 ug RNA. TCRdb processed the immunoSEQ multiplex PCR reads anew with MiXCR; each CDR3 protein has one entry. The sample lists some 200,000 distinct CDR3 sequences; approximately 90% were seen once. The specimen was CD8+ T cells from PBMCs. These receptor sequences come from a human donor with multiple sclerosis.

The V gene is TRBV6-2 or TRBV6-3, the J gene TRBJ2-3; 14 positions match TRBD2. The CDR3 is made up of 17 amino acids. Germline V gene data show CDR1 as MNHEY and CDR2 as SVGEGT. With 2 bases clipped from V and 3 bases from J, the junction kept 4 bases outside the gene matches. In nucleotides, the CDR3 is TGTGCCAGCAGTTACGGGACTAGCGGGAGCCCGACAGATACGCAGTATTTT. Protein sequence: CASSYGTSGSPTDTQYF.

The chain carries TRBV19 and TRBJ1-5; D not resolved. V lost 11 bases and J lost 0, with 5 bases in between. Germline V gives CDR1 LNHDA, CDR2 SQIVND (reference sequence). This CDR3 has 11 residues. For the CDR3, the DNA is TGTGCCTCACATAGCAATCAGCCCCAGCATTTT. Its protein is CASHSNQPQHF.

The J gene is TRBJ1-2, the V gene TRBV5-7; TRBD1 agrees at 11 bases. TRBV5-7 is reported as an ORF; its role is uncertain. This CDR3 contains 13 residues. Written as DNA, the CDR3 is TGTGGAGGACAGGGGGCGATGAACTATGGCTACACCTTC. It yields the protein CGGQGAMNYGYTF.

The chain combines TRBV15 with TRBJ1-5, with TRBD1 identical over 9 bases. The CDR3 runs 15 residues. In germline, CDR1 is LNHNV, CDR2 YYDKDF (reference sequence). Germline trimming cut 5 bases from V and 5 bases from J; bases unmatched to any gene: 7. The CDR3 here is CATSHTGGSYQPQHF. The CDR3 DNA sequence: TGTGCCACCAGCCACACAGGGGGCTCATATCAGCCCCAGCATTTT.

This sequence joins TRBV6-2 or TRBV6-3 and TRBJ2-5, with D perhaps given as TRBD1 or TRBD2 (5 bases each). V dropped 2 bases and J dropped 5 bases, with 18 bases sitting between them. The CDR3 runs 16 residues. The germline V gene has CDR1 MNHEY and CDR2 SVGEGT. The CDR3 DNA reads as TGTGCCAGCAGTTACGAGACCCCGGGGCCCTACGAGACCCAGTACTTC. The encoded protein is CASSYETPGPYETQYF.

The sample holds one count of this clonotype. The chain recombines TRBV7-9 with TRBJ1-1, with no clear D. The CDR3 is made up of 14 amino acids. Trimming took off 2 bases at V and 7 bases at J, with 14 bases between the two ends. In germline, CDR1 is SEHNR, CDR2 FQNEAQ (reference sequence). This CDR3 is CASSLTSPNDEAFF. In DNA form, the CDR3 reads TGTGCCAGCAGCTTAACATCGCCCAACGATGAAGCTTTCTTT. Full variable domain (rest looked up from reference TRBV7-9 and TRBJ1-1): DTGVSQNPRHKITKRGQNVTFRCDPISEHNRLYWYRQTLGQGPEFLTYFQNEAQLEKSRLLSDRFSAERPKGSFSTLEIQRTEQGDSAMYLCASSLTSPNDEAFFGQGTRLTVV.

The chain has TRBV4-1 and TRBJ2-4; maybe TRBD2 (6 bases). CDR1 MGHRA and CDR2 YSYEKL come from the germline V gene. This CDR3 region has 17 residues. The ends were cut back, 4 bases at V and 4 bases at J, with 20 bases in the middle. This CDR3 is CASSLGRASEIKNIQYF. As DNA, the CDR3 is TGCGCCAGCAGCCTAGGAAGGGCTAGCGAGATTAAAAACATTCAGTACTTC.

The chain employs TRBV7-2 and TRBJ2-3, with D possibly TRBD1 on 6 matching bases. The germline V gene has CDR1 SGHTA and CDR2 FQGNSA. Trimming pared 6 bases from V and 0 bases from J, leaving 13 bases between. The CDR3 runs to 15 residues. The CDR3 reads CASRSPQGSTDTQYF. The CDR3 nucleotides are TGTGCCAGCAGGTCCCCACAGGGCAGCACAGATACGCAGTATTTT.

V and J are TRBV27 and TRBJ1-2; tentatively, D is TRBD1 (5 bases). V was trimmed by 1 base and J by 6 bases, leaving 9 bases between them. The CDR3 loop spans 13 amino acids. CDR1 MNHEY and CDR2 SMNVEV come from the germline V gene (reference sequence). The CDR3 coding sequence is TGTGCCAGCAGTTTATTCCAGGGCGATGGCTACACCTTC. Its protein is CASSLFQGDGYTF.

The rearrangement links TRBV23-1 to TRBJ1-2; D is possibly TRBD1 (5 bases). TRBV23-1 falls under the ORF class, with uncertain function. This CDR3 is built from 15 residues. V lost 6 bases, J lost 2 bases, and 16 bases lay in between. The CDR3 spells CASRKTGTENYGYTF. DNA of the CDR3: TGCGCCAGCAGGAAAACCGGGACGGAGAACTATGGCTACACCTTC.

The chain joins TRBV5-4 to TRBJ2-5; 8 positions match TRBD2. Unmatched junction bases numbered 1, after V lost 5 bases and J lost 1 base. CDR1 is SGHNT and CDR2 is YYREEE in the germline V gene (reference sequence). The CDR3 contains 13 residues. The CDR3 DNA is TGTGCCAGCAGGCGGGGGGCCCAAGAGACCCAGTACTTC. It is translated as CASRRGAQETQYF.

The genes are TRBV9 and TRBJ2-7, with 7 bases fitting TRBD1. The V segment lost 3 bases and the J segment 6 bases; nucleotides outside the gene matches: 6. Germline V gene data show CDR1 as SGDLS and CDR2 as YYNGEE. This CDR3 is 13 amino acids long. CDR3 sequence: CASSGGTEREQYF. The CDR3, as DNA: TGTGCCAGCAGCGGTGGGACAGAACGCGAGCAGTACTTC.

The chain joins TRBV2 to TRBJ1-5, with D unresolved. The V gene's germline CDR1 is SNHLY and CDR2 FYNNEI. The germline V and J ends were trimmed by 6 bases and 7 bases, with 13 bases remaining between them. CDR3 length: 13 amino acids. The CDR3 DNA reads as TGTGCCAGCAGAGGGCCCGAAGACCAGCCCCAGCATTTT. This gives the protein CASRGPEDQPQHF. Together with reference TRBV2 and TRBJ1-5, the CDR3 gives the full variable domain: EPEVTQTPSHQVTQMGQEVILRCVPISNHLYFYWYRQILGQKVEFLVSFYNNEISEKSEIFDDQFSVERPDGSNFTLKIRSTKLEDSAMYFCASRGPEDQPQHFGDGTRLSIL.

V usage is TRBV12-3 or TRBV12-4 and J usage is TRBJ2-2, with TRBD1 as a possible D gene (6 bases). With 3 bases removed from V and 5 bases from J, the gap between germline ends came to 10 bases. CDR3 length: 14 residues. CDR3 in amino acids: CASSLGAGTGELFF. For the CDR3, the DNA is TGTGCCAGCAGTTTGGGGGCTGGAACCGGGGAGCTGTTTTTT.

The chain has TRBV3-1 and TRBJ2-7; D tentatively fits TRBD1 or TRBD2 (5 bases each). This CDR3 has 13 amino acids. Germline CDR1 reads LGHDT; CDR2 reads YNNKEL (reference sequence). Trimming removed 5 bases at V and 0 bases at J, with 8 bases between. Here the CDR3 reads CASSWDLSYEQYF. CDR3 nucleotides: TGTGCCAGCAGCTGGGACCTCTCCTACGAGCAGTACTTC.

The chain uses TRBV6-1 and TRBJ2-5, with D perhaps given as TRBD1 or TRBD2 (5 bases each). Trimming took off 5 bases at V and 5 bases at J, with 24 bases between the two ends. Germline assignment: CDR1 MNHNS and CDR2 SASEGT. This CDR3 is built from 17 residues. CDR3 DNA: TGTGCCAGCAGTCCCGGGGTCCGGGGACCCCGAGGGGAGACCCAGTACTTC. Protein sequence: CASSPGVRGPRGETQYF.

This chain links TRBV7-2 with TRBJ1-1; D is perhaps TRBD1 (5 bases). The CDR3 extends over 15 amino acids. V lost 5 bases, J lost 6 bases, and 19 bases lay in between. CDR1 is SGHTA, CDR2 FQGNSA, per germline. The CDR3 spells CASSPWVGDIPEAFF. The CDR3 DNA is TGTGCCAGCAGCCCCTGGGTGGGGGATATACCTGAAGCTTTCTTT. The entire variable domain, with the rest obtained from reference TRBV7-2 and TRBJ1-1, is as follows: GAGVSQSPSNKVTEKGKDVELRCDPISGHTALYWYRQSLGQGLEFLIYFQGNSAPDKSGLPSDRFSAERTGGSVSTLTIQRTQQEDSAVYLCASSPWVGDIPEAFFGQGTRLTVV.

This chain joins TRBV19 and TRBJ2-6, with D uncertain. Trimming took 0 bases from V and 1 from J, leaving 7 bases between them. The CDR3 totals 16 residues. The germline V gene has CDR1 LNHDA and CDR2 SQIVND (reference sequence). This CDR3 is CASSIDQGSGANVLTF. The CDR3 DNA is TGTGCCAGTAGTATAGATCAAGGTTCTGGGGCCAACGTCCTGACTTTC.

This clonotype was seen a single time. The chain couples TRBV6-1 to TRBJ2-5; 9 positions match TRBD1. CDR3 length: 13 amino acids. The V gene's germline CDR1 is MNHNS and CDR2 SASEGT. The junction had 2 bases not matched to a gene; V was cut back by 6 bases and J by 3 bases. CDR3 coding DNA: TGTGCCAGCAGGAGGACAGGGGAAGAGACCCAGTACTTC. Translation gives CASRRTGEETQYF.

The chain joins TRBV13 to TRBJ2-1, with 15 bases lining up with TRBD2. Germline values: CDR1 PRHDT, CDR2 FYEKMQ (reference sequence). The J segment lost 8 bases and the V segment lost 5 bases, leaving 13 bases of the junction unmatched. CDR3 length equals 18 residues. DNA for the CDR3: TGTGCCAGCAGCCCAGGTGGGACTAGCGGGGGGCTAGGGGATGAGCAGTTCTTC. It codes for CASSPGGTSGGLGDEQFF.

This chain links TRBV12-3 or TRBV12-4 with TRBJ2-5, with 7 nucleotides matching TRBD1. CDR3 length: 15 residues. The trim removed 6 bases at V and 2 bases at J, leaving 9 bases unmatched. CDR3 protein: CASSPEGQHQETQYF. CDR3 nucleotide sequence: TGTGCCAGCAGCCCAGAGGGACAGCATCAAGAGACCCAGTACTTC.

The rearrangement joins TRBV7-9 to TRBJ2-2; tentatively, D is TRBD2 (6 bases). The CDR3 covers 15 residues. Germline loops: CDR1 SEHNR, CDR2 FQNEAQ (reference sequence). Trimming stripped 11 bases from V and 0 bases from J, with 16 bases between. CDR3 protein: CACMDGTPNTGELFF. The CDR3 DNA reads as TGTGCCTGTATGGACGGGACTCCGAACACCGGGGAGCTGTTTTTT.

The CDR3 here is CSASGFSSGSPLAYNEQFF. CDR3 DNA: TGCAGTGCTAGCGGGTTTTCTAGCGGGAGCCCCCTGGCCTACAATGAGCAGTTCTTC. This rearrangement joins TRBV20-1 to TRBJ2-1; 10 bases align to TRBD2. V was pared by 3 bases and J by 2 bases, with 16 bases of the junction left unmatched. CDR1 and CDR2 (germline): DFQATT, SNEGSKA (reference sequence). The CDR3 is made up of 19 amino acids.

V usage is TRBV19 and J usage is TRBJ1-6, with 9 bases identical to TRBD1. CDR1 is LNHDA and CDR2 is SQIVND in the germline V gene (reference sequence). The junction had 6 bases not matched to a gene; V was cut back by 6 bases and J by 9 bases. This CDR3 comprises 14 residues. This chain's CDR3 is CASRLGQGLSPLHF. CDR3 coding DNA: TGTGCCAGTAGACTGGGACAGGGCCTTTCACCCCTCCACTTT.

The CDR3 spells CASSLLGQGNNSPLHF. The CDR3, as DNA: TGTGCCAGCAGCTTACTCGGACAGGGGAATAATTCACCCCTCCACTTT. This sequence joins TRBV7-3 and TRBJ1-6; 9 bases align to TRBD1. The CDR3 loop spans 16 amino acids. After removal of 2 bases from V and 5 bases from J, the junction contained 4 bases not matched to a gene. Germline V CDR1 and CDR2: SGHTA, FQGTGA. The full variable domain, its missing parts supplied by reference TRBV7-3 and TRBJ1-6, is GAGVSQTPSNKVTEKGKYVELRCDPISGHTALYWYRQSLGQGPEFLIYFQGTGAADDSGLPNDRFFAVRPEGSVSTLKIQRTERGDSAVYLCASSLLGQGNNSPLHFGNGTRLTVT.

V usage is TRBV18 and J usage is TRBJ1-2; tentatively, D is TRBD1 (5 bases). V was clipped by 3 bases and J by 0 bases, with 11 bases between them. Germline V CDR1 and CDR2: KGHSH, LQKENI. The CDR3 has 15 amino acids. CDR3 loop: CASSPGGTPNYGYTF. The CDR3 nucleotides read TGTGCCAGCTCACCCGGAGGGACCCCTAACTATGGCTACACCTTC.

The chain is built from TRBV19 and TRBJ2-7, with D hard to call. CDR3 length equals 14 residues. Per germline, CDR1 LNHDA and CDR2 SQIVND (reference sequence). V shed 8 bases and J shed 6 bases, with 20 bases lying between them. CDR3 in amino acids: CASSRFVGLTEQYF. DNA for the CDR3: TGTGCCAGTTCCCGCTTTGTGGGCCTGACCGAGCAGTACTTC.

The rearrangement uses TRBV7-6 and TRBJ2-7; 8 bases align to TRBD2. CDR1 SGHVS and CDR2 FNYEAQ come from the germline V gene. This CDR3 is 17 amino acids long. With 3 bases clipped from V and 5 bases from J, the junction kept 15 bases outside the gene matches. The CDR3 is CASSFGESSGPSDEQYF. In DNA, the CDR3 is TGTGCCAGCAGCTTCGGGGAGTCTAGCGGGCCCAGCGACGAGCAGTACTTC. Variable domain in full (rest from reference TRBV7-6 and TRBJ2-7): GAGVSQSPRYKVTKRGQDVALRCDPISGHVSLYWYRQALGQGPEFLTYFNYEAQQDKSGLPNDRFSAERPEGSISTLTIQRTEQRDSAMYRCASSFGESSGPSDEQYFGPGTRLTVT.

The J gene is TRBJ1-1, the V gene TRBV6-2 or TRBV6-3, with D perhaps TRBD1 (5 bases). Germline values: CDR1 MNHEY, CDR2 SVGEGT. The CDR3 is 16 residues long. Trimming cost V 0 bases and J 7 bases, with 18 bases left between them. The CDR3 protein is CASSYSIARIDSEAFF. The DNA of the CDR3 is TGTGCCAGCAGTTACTCTATAGCCCGGATCGACAGTGAAGCTTTCTTT.

The chain couples TRBV7-6 to TRBJ1-1, with 9 bases lining up with TRBD1. The CDR3 extends over 15 amino acids. V was pared by 5 bases and J by 5 bases, with 9 bases of the junction left unmatched. CDR1 is SGHVS and CDR2 is FNYEAQ in the germline V gene. In DNA, the CDR3 is TGTGCCAGCAGCCCACCACAGGGGGCTCGTACTGAAGCTTTCTTT. As protein: CASSPPQGARTEAFF.

The chain is built from TRBV30 and TRBJ2-3; 11 bases agree with TRBD1. The length of the CDR3 is 15 residues. Trimming took 2 bases from V and 3 from J; bases not matched to a gene: 4. The germline V gene has CDR1 GTSNPN and CDR2 SVGIG (reference sequence). CDR3 residues: CAWSFGTGGTDTQYF. As DNA, the CDR3 is TGTGCCTGGAGTTTCGGGACAGGGGGGACAGATACGCAGTATTTT. Complete variable domain (other parts from reference TRBV30 and TRBJ2-3): SQTIHQWPATLVQPVGSPLSLECTVEGTSNPNLYWYRQAAGRGLQLLFYSVGIGQISSEVPQNLSASRPQDRQFILSSKKLLLSDSGFYLCAWSFGTGGTDTQYFGPGTRLTVL.